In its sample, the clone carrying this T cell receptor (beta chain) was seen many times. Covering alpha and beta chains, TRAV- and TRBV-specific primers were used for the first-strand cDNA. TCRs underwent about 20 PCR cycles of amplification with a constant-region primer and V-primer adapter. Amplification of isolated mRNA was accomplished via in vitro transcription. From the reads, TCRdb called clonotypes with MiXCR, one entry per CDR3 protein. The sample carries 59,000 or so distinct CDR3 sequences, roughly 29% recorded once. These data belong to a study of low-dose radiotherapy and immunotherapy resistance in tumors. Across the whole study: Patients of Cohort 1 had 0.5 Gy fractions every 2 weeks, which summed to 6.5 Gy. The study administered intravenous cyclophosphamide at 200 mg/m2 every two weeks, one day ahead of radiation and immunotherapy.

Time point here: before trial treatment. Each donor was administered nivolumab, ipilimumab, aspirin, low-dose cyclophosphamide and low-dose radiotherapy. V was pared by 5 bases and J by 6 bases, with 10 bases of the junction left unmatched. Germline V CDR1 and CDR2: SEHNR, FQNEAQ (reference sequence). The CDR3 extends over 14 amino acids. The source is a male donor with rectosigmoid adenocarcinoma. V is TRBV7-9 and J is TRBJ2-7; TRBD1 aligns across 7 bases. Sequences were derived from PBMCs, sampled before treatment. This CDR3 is CASSPGQLRPEQYF. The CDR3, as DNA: TGTGCCAGCAGCCCGGGACAGCTAAGACCCGAGCAGTACTTC.